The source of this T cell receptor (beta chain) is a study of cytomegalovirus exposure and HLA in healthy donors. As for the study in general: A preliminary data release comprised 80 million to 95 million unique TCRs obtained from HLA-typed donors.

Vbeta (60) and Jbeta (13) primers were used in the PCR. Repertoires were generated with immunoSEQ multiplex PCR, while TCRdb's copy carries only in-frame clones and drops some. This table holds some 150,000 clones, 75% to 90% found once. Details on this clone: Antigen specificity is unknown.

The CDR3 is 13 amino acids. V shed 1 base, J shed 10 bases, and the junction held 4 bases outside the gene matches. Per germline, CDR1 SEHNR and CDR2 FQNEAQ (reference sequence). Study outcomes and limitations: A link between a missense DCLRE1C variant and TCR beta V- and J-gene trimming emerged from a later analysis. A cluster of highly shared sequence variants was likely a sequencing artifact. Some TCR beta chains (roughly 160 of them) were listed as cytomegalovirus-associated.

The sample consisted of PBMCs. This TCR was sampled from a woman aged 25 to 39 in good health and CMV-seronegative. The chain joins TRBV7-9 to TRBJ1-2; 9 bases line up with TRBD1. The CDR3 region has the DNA TGTGCCAGCAGCTTAGGGGACAGGGTAGTCTACACCTTC. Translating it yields CASSLGDRVVYTF.